The 8 T cell receptor beta chains reported below all come from one sample, sequenced in a study of T cells expressing NK-cell markers. TCRdb reprocessed the 5' RACE reads and keeps a single row for each CDR3 protein, giving no DNA. This sample's clone table lists 400,000 to 500,000 distinct CDR3 sequences. Sequencing was done on a sample of blood T cells: a sorted CD56 or NKG2C T cell subset, CD4+ or CD8+ T cells, or bulk PBMC T cells (not recorded which). These receptors were obtained from a woman between 18 and 69 years old in good health.

This chain joins TRBV28 and TRBJ2-7; as DNA is missing, the TRBD1 call by TCRdb cannot be tested. Looked up from germline, CDR1 is MDHEN and CDR2 is SYDVKM. The CDR3 is 14 amino acids. CDR3 sequence reads: CASSPRQRDYEQYF.

The genes are TRBV3-1 and TRBJ1-1; the TRBD1 assignment by TCRdb is unverifiable without DNA. CDR1 is LGHDT and CDR2 is YNNKEL in the germline V gene (reference sequence). The CDR3 is 13 residues long. This CDR3 reads CASSQVTGDEAFF. The entire variable domain, with the rest obtained from reference TRBV3-1 and TRBJ1-1, is as follows: DTAVSQTPKYLVTQMGNDKSIKCEQNLGHDTMYWYKQDSKKFLKIMFSYNNKELIINETVPNRFSPKSPDKAHLNLHINSLELGDSAVYFCASSQVTGDEAFFGQGTRLTVV.

V is TRBV6-4 and J is TRBJ1-6; TCRdb selects TRBD1, and the lack of DNA leaves this call unchecked. Germline lookup yields CDR1 MRHNA and CDR2 SNTAGT. The CDR3 has 16 residues. CDR3 in amino acids: CASSDSAVPGESPLHF.

The chain uses TRBV30 and TRBJ2-7; absent DNA, TCRdb's TRBD2 call cannot be checked. The CDR3 has 14 amino acids. Germline CDR1 is GTSNPN and CDR2 is SVGIG (reference sequence). The CDR3 loop is CAWVQPGLAGVRYF.

This chain uses TRBV3-1 with TRBJ2-7. This CDR3 region has 14 residues. Germline V gene data show CDR1 as LGHDT and CDR2 as YNNKEL (reference sequence). The CDR3 loop reads CASSQLSRLGEQYF.

This chain joins TRBV6-6 and TRBJ2-7. Germline lookup yields CDR1 MNHNY and CDR2 SVGAGI (reference sequence). CDR3 length: 13 residues. The chain's CDR3 is CAVGWKVSYEQYF.

The V and J genes are TRBV7-2 and TRBJ2-1; no DNA is available, so the TRBD1 call from TCRdb remains unchecked. Germline values: CDR1 SGHTA, CDR2 FQGNSA. The CDR3 has 13 amino acids. CDR3 sequence: CATRQPPSTQQFF.

The chain combines TRBV5-1 with TRBJ2-2. CDR1 is SGHRS and CDR2 is YFSETQ in the germline V gene. The CDR3 is 11 amino acids. This CDR3 is CASMDTGELFF.